A selection of T cell receptor beta chains follows, all from one sample in a study of spatial heterogeneity in lung cancer. TCRdb ran MiXCR on the 5' RACE reads and lists one entry per CDR3 protein. The profile shows some 34,000 distinct CDR3 sequences, roughly 6.5% of them singletons. The source was PBMCs, collected at surgery. The origin of the receptors is a female donor with early-stage non-small cell lung cancer. CDR3s include the opening cysteine and the closing phenylalanine or tryptophan. The order of the fields is V gene, CDR3 length, J gene, clone size, D gene, CDR3 DNA, CDR3 protein. The D gene is left open where the match is weak. The listing skips clone size in some rows; elsewhere it reads once, few, many or a size class.

TRBV2	15	TRBJ1-1	many	TRBD1	TGTGCCAGCAGTGGACAGGGGGCAGGGAACACTGAAGCTTTCTTT	CASSGQGAGNTEAFF
TRBV4-1	15	TRBJ1-6	few	.	TGCGCCAGCAGCCAAGTGCAGGCCGGACGTTCACCCCTCCACTTT	CASSQVQAGRSPLHF
TRBV24-1	16	TRBJ2-3	.	TRBD2	TGTGCCACCAGTACCGGGACTAGCGGGATCACAGATACGCAGTATTTT	CATSTGTSGITDTQYF
TRBV18	14	TRBJ1-1	many	.	TGTGCCAGCTCACCACTGAAGGATGGGACTGAAGCTTTCTTT	CASSPLKDGTEAFF
TRBV4-1	13	TRBJ1-5	.	.	TGCGCCAGCAGCCAAGATACCCATCGGCCCCAGCATTTT	CASSQDTHRPQHF
TRBV6-2/TRBV6-3	13	TRBJ1-2	many	.	TGTGCCAGCAGTTCAGGCAACTCCTATGGCTACACCTTC	CASSSGNSYGYTF
TRBV10-1	15	TRBJ2-3	medium-sized	.	TGCGCCAGCAGTGAGGGGACTGTTGACACAGATACGCAGTATTTT	CASSEGTVDTDTQYF
TRBV28	12	TRBJ1-2	many	.	TGTGCCAGCAGTTTGGCAGACTATGGCTACACCTTC	CASSLADYGYTF
TRBV7-9	13	TRBJ1-1	many	.	TGTGCCAGCAGCTCCTCAGGGTACACTGAAGCTTTCTTT	CASSSSGYTEAFF
TRBV5-1	16	TRBJ2-5	many	TRBD1	TGCGCCAGCAGCTTGGGGACAGGGTTATCGCAAGAGACCCAGTACTTC	CASSLGTGLSQETQYF
TRBV4-1	16	TRBJ1-4	.	.	TGCGCCAGCAGCCAAGATGTAGTCAGTACTAATGAAAAACTGTTTTTT	CASSQDVVSTNEKLFF
TRBV30	10	TRBJ2-7	few	.	TGTGCCTGGGGGCCGGGGGCCCAGTACTTC	CAWGPGAQYF
TRBV4-3	15	TRBJ2-5	many	.	TGCGCCAGCAGCCAACAAATAGGCTTCCAAGAGACCCAGTACTTC	CASSQQIGFQETQYF
TRBV18	16	TRBJ2-5	few	.	TGTGCCAGCTCACTCTCGGGCGTAGCGGCACAAGAGACCCAGTACTTC	CASSLSGVAAQETQYF
TRBV28	11	TRBJ2-3	many	.	TGTGCCAGCAGTACGAGGAGGGACAAAGATTTT	CASSTRRDKDF
TRBV7-2	14	TRBJ1-1	few	.	TGTGCCAGCAGCTTATACGGACAAAACACTGAAGCTTTCTTT	CASSLYGQNTEAFF
TRBV11-2	13	TRBJ2-7	few	.	TGTGCCAGCAGCTTAACCGGGGGATACGAGCAGTACTTC	CASSLTGGYEQYF
TRBV5-4	17	TRBJ2-2	many	.	TGTGCCAGCAGCTTTGGGGCAGGAGGCCTGAACACCGGGGAGCTGTTTTTT	CASSFGAGGLNTGELFF
TRBV9	12	TRBJ1-1	many	.	TGTGCCAGCAGCCCCTCATCTGAGGCAGCTTTCTTT	CASSPSSEAAFF
TRBV7-4	15	TRBJ2-1	few	TRBD1	TGTGCCAGCAGCCCGGGGACAGCCTACTACAATGAGCAGTTCTTC	CASSPGTAYYNEQFF
TRBV7-8	14	TRBJ2-7	many	.	TGTGCCAGCAGCTACCTGCGGGTGGGCTACGAGCAGTACTTC	CASSYLRVGYEQYF
TRBV27	15	TRBJ2-7	many	TRBD2	TGTGCCAGCAGTCTATCGGGACTAGCGGGAAGTTTGCAGTACTTC	CASSLSGLAGSLQYF
TRBV5-1	15	TRBJ1-3	many	.	TGCGCCAGCAGCTTCGACGGTCTAACTGGAAACACCATATATTTT	CASSFDGLTGNTIYF
TRBV29-1	15	TRBJ2-1	many	TRBD2	TGCAGCGTTGTTCTAGCGGGGGGGACCTACAATGAGCAGTTCTTC	CSVVLAGGTYNEQFF
TRBV5-1	15	TRBJ2-3	many	.	TGCGCCAGCAACCCGGACGGAGAGAGCACAGATACGCAGTATTTT	CASNPDGESTDTQYF
TRBV5-1	16	TRBJ2-5	many	.	TGCGCCAGCAGCTTGGAAGGGGGGAGGGTCCAAGAGACCCAGTACTTC	CASSLEGGRVQETQYF
TRBV7-2	14	TRBJ2-2	many	.	TGTGCCAGCAGCTTTAGTCTGAACACCGGGGAGCTGTTTTTT	CASSFSLNTGELFF
TRBV7-2	13	TRBJ2-3	few	.	TGTGCCAGCAGCTTGGGCCACACAGATACGCAGTATTTT	CASSLGHTDTQYF
TRBV2	15	TRBJ2-5	few	TRBD2	TGTGCCAGCAGTGCTAATAGCGGGAGGGGGGAGACCCAGTACTTC	CASSANSGRGETQYF
TRBV18	14	TRBJ2-1	many	TRBD1	TGTGCCAGCTCACCGGGGACAGCTGACAATGAGCAGTTCTTC	CASSPGTADNEQFF
TRBV7-2	13	TRBJ2-5	many	.	TGTGCCAGCAGCTTATCCCTGGGTGAGACCCAGTACTTC	CASSLSLGETQYF
TRBV20-1	14	TRBJ1-1	few	TRBD1	TGCAGTGCTAGTAGGACAGGGCTGAACACTGAAGCTTTCTTT	CSASRTGLNTEAFF
TRBV3-1	16	TRBJ2-1	.	TRBD2	TGTGCCAGCAGCGGGACTAGCGGGGGGGCCTGGAATGAGCAGTTCTTC	CASSGTSGGAWNEQFF
TRBV7-8	16	TRBJ1-1	.	.	TGTGCCAGCAGCTTCCCTGTGGGGACCTCGGACACTGAAGCTTTCTTT	CASSFPVGTSDTEAFF
TRBV30	13	TRBJ2-3	.	TRBD2	TGTGCCTGCTTTCTAGCGGGCGACAATACGCAGTATTTT	CACFLAGDNTQYF
TRBV7-2	16	TRBJ1-2	many	.	TGTGCCAGCAGCTTAGCCCCCGGGAACCCTAACTATGGCTACACCTTC	CASSLAPGNPNYGYTF
TRBV6-5	14	TRBJ1-2	few	.	TGTGCCAGCAGTTCTTCCCGGGACATCTATGGCTACACCTTC	CASSSSRDIYGYTF
TRBV10-2	14	TRBJ1-3	few	TRBD1	TGCGCCAGCAGCAGGGGGAAGGATGGAAACACCATATATTTT	CASSRGKDGNTIYF
TRBV6-6	14	TRBJ2-7	.	TRBD2	TGTGTGAGCCGAGCGGGAGGATACTCCTACGAGCAGTACTTC	CVSRAGGYSYEQYF
TRBV6-6	14	TRBJ2-7	once	.	TGTGCCAGCAGTTACAGCAGCCCTCCCTACGAGCAGTACTTC	CASSYSSPPYEQYF